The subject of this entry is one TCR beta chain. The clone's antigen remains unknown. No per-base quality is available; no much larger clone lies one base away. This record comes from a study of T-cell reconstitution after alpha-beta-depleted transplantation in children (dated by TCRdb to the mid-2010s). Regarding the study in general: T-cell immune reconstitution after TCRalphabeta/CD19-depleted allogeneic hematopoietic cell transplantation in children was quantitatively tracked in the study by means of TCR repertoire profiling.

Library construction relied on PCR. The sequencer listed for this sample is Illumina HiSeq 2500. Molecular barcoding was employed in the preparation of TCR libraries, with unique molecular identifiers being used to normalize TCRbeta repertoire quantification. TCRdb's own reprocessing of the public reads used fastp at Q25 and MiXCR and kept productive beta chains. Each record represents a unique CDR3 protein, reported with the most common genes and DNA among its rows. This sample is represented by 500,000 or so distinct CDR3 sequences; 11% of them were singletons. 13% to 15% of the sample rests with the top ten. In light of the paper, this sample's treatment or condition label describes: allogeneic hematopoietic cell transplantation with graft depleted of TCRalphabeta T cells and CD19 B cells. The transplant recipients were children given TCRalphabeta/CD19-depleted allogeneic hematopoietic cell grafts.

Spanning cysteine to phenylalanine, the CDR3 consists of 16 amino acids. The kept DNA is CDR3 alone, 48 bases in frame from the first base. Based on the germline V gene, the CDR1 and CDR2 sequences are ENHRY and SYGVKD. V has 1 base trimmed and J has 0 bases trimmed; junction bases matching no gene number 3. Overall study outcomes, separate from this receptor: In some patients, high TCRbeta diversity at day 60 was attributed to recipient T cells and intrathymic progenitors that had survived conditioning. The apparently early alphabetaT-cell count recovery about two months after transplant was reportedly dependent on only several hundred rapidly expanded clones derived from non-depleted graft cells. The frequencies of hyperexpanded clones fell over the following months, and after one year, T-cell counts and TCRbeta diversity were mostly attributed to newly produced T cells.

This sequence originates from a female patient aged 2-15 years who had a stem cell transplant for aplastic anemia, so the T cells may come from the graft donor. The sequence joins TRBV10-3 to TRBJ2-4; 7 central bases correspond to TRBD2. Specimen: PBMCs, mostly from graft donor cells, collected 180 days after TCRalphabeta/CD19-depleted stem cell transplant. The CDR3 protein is CAISELLAKAKNIQYF. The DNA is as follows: TGTGCCATCAGTGAGTTACTAGCGAAAGCCAAAAACATTCAGTACTTC.